This T cell receptor (beta chain) was captured by sequencing in a study of metastatic and nonmetastatic thyroid tumors. Whole-study context: Repertoires of blood and of tissue (tumor or nodule) from malignant and benign thyroid patients were compared. Study-level points and caveats: TCR beta diversity was reportedly significantly higher in malignant thyroid tumors than benign nodules, in blood and tumor.

MiXCR re-clonotyped the PCR reads for TCRdb. The sample has around 8,200 clones, around 30% seen once. Germline V CDR1 and CDR2: MNHEY, SMNVEV (reference sequence). Trimming removed 2 bases at V and 4 bases at J, with 8 bases between. The CDR3 runs to 13 residues. This clone was picked up a small number of times. Its target is not known. Other DNA sequences in the same sample also yield this CDR3. Until they underwent thyroid surgery, no patient had received any treatment. Sequencing used tumor tissue. The sequence was obtained from a male donor with papillary thyroid cancer or a benign thyroid nodule (not recorded which). Some clones in this sample may be carry-over from other donors' samples. The chain links TRBV27 to TRBJ1-1; TRBD1 might be the D (6 bases). CDR3 sequence (DNA): TGTGCCAGCAGTTTAACAGGGTCCACTGAAGCTTTCTTT. This gives the protein CASSLTGSTEAFF.